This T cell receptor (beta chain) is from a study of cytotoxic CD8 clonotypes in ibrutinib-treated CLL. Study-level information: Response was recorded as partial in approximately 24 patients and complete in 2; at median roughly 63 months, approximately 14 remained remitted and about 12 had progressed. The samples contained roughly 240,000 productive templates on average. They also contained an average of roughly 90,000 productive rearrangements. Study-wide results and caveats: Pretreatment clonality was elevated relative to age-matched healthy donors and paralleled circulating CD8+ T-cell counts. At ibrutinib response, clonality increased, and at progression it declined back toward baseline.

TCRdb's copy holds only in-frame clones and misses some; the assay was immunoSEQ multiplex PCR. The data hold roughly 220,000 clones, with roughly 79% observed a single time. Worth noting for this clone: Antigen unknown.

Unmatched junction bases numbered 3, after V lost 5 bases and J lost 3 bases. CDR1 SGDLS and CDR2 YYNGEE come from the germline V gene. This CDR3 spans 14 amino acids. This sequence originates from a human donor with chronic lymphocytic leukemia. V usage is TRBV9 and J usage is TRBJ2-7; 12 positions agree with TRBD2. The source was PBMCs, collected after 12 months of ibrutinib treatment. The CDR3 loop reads CASSPLAGGYEQYF. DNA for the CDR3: TGTGCCAGCAGTCCACTAGCGGGGGGCTACGAGCAGTACTTC.